The 13 T cell receptor beta chains below were found in one sample sequenced in a study of T cell responses to AZD1222 COVID-19 vaccine. The method was immunoSEQ multiplex PCR; TCRdb's version includes in-frame clones alone and lacks a portion of them. The table includes some 150,000 clones, approximately 91% detected once. Sequencing used peripheral blood, obtained 28 days after the second AZD1222 dose. The receptors stem from an adult who received the AZD1222 COVID-19 vaccine.

In its sample, this clone was seen once. J is TRBJ1-3 and V is TRBV30; D is uncertain. Trimming left V 0 bases short and J 0 bases short, with 6 bases between. There are 14 residues in the CDR3. Germline lookup yields CDR1 GTSNPN and CDR2 SVGIG (reference sequence). The CDR3 DNA follows: TGTGCCTGGAGTGTTGAGGCCTCTGGAAACACCATATATTTT. Protein: CAWSVEASGNTIYF.

The gene calls are TRBV12-3 or TRBV12-4 and TRBJ2-1; D gene uncertain. Trimming took 5 bases from V and 6 from J, leaving 8 bases between them. CDR3 length: 12 residues. CDR3: CASSLLRNEQFF. In DNA, the CDR3 is TGTGCCAGCAGTCTGCTGCGCAATGAGCAGTTCTTC.

This chain connects TRBV6-1 to TRBJ1-1; D not certain. Germline CDR1 reads MNHNS; CDR2 reads SASEGT. The CDR3 consists of 13 residues. V was trimmed by 2 bases and J by 9 bases, leaving 13 bases between them. CDR3 amino acids: CASSEKLPGKAFF. CDR3 bases: TGTGCCAGCAGTGAAAAGCTGCCGGGAAAAGCTTTCTTT.

This clone came up once. The chain recombines TRBV28 with TRBJ2-7, with a tentative D call TRBD1 (5 bases). Germline CDR1 is MDHEN and CDR2 is SYDVKM. Trimming took 2 bases from V and 2 from J, leaving 10 bases between them. The CDR3 runs 14 residues. DNA of the CDR3: TGTGCCAGCAGTTTAACAGGTCCTCCCTACGAGCAGTACTTC. It specifies CASSLTGPPYEQYF.

The chain carries TRBV10-3 and TRBJ1-6, with 7 bases identical to TRBD1. The CDR3 extends over 17 amino acids. The V gene end was trimmed by 0 bases and the J gene end by 8 bases; junction bases not matched to a gene: 10. From germline, CDR1 is ENHRY and CDR2 SYGVKD. DNA of the CDR3: TGTGCCATCAGTGAGTCCTATTTCCGGGACAGATATTCACCCCTCCACTTT. Residues: CAISESYFRDRYSPLHF.

The chain carries TRBV2 and TRBJ2-7; TRBD1 aligns across 7 bases. CDR1 and CDR2 (germline): SNHLY, FYNNEI. V lost 8 bases to trimming and J lost 6 bases; unmatched junction nucleotides: 10. CDR3 length equals 13 residues. CDR3: CASYPQGLSEQYF. The CDR3 DNA reads as TGTGCCAGCTACCCACAGGGGTTAAGCGAGCAGTACTTC.

The chain recombines TRBV2 with TRBJ1-3; D gene uncertain. Trimming stripped 4 bases from V and 12 bases from J, with 13 bases between. CDR1 is SNHLY and CDR2 is FYNNEI in the germline V gene. This CDR3 contains 12 residues. The DNA for the CDR3 is TGTGCCAGCAGTGCCGACGGCGCTTACATATATTTT. As protein: CASSADGAYIYF.

The rearrangement links TRBV7-9 to TRBJ2-1, with 7 bases aligning to TRBD1. Per the germline V gene, CDR1 is SEHNR and CDR2 is FQNEAQ (reference sequence). Trimming took 5 bases from V and 9 from J; bases not matched to a gene: 4. This CDR3 has 12 amino acids. CDR3: CASSVQGIEQFF. The CDR3 DNA reads TGTGCCAGCAGCGTACAGGGGATTGAGCAGTTCTTC.

V and J are TRBV5-1 and TRBJ2-1; D tentatively reads TRBD1 or TRBD2 (5 bases each). Germline lookup yields CDR1 SGHRS and CDR2 YFSETQ. The CDR3 is 13 amino acids. V lost 4 bases and J lost 6, with 11 bases in between. CDR3 nucleotide sequence: TGCGCCAGCAGCCTAAGGGACCTCAATGAGCAGTTCTTC. Its protein product is CASSLRDLNEQFF.

The chain combines TRBV2 with TRBJ1-5, with D hard to call. Germline lookup yields CDR1 SNHLY and CDR2 FYNNEI. V lost 1 base and J 3 bases, leaving 10 bases between the germline ends. The CDR3 sequence is 15 residues long. The CDR3 DNA reads TGTGCCAGCAGTGAAGAGACTCCTTACAATCAGCCCCAGCATTTT. Translating gives CASSEETPYNQPQHF.

This clone appeared a few times. The chain links TRBV3-1 (or the pseudogene TRBV3-2) to TRBJ1-1; 8 bases are a match to TRBD1. This CDR3 is 11 amino acids long. Trimming at V came to 2 bases and at J to 11 bases, leaving 1 base not matched to a gene. CDR1 is LGHDT, CDR2 YNNKEL, per germline (reference sequence). CDR3 coding DNA: TGTGCCAGCAGCCAACAGGGGGCGGCTTTCTTT. Translated: CASSQQGAAFF.

V and J are TRBV5-4 and TRBJ1-1; D is undetermined. The CDR3 is made up of 13 amino acids. V lost 2 bases and J lost 4, with 9 bases in between. Per germline, CDR1 SGHNT and CDR2 YYREEE (reference sequence). The CDR3 region is CASSLDIGTEAFF. In nucleotides, the CDR3 is TGTGCCAGCAGCTTAGACATAGGCACTGAAGCTTTCTTT.

This chain links TRBV6-6 with TRBJ1-5, with D unresolved. Deletions cut 7 bases from V and 15 bases from J, with 19 bases between. The CDR3 consists of 12 residues. CDR1 is MNHNY and CDR2 is SVGAGI in the germline V gene (reference sequence). As DNA, the CDR3 is TGTGCCAGCACCTACCCCCCGGGCCGCTGGCATTTT. The encoded protein is CASTYPPGRWHF.